This T cell receptor beta chain comes out of a study of blood T cells in healthy people across ages. With a J-beta primer mix and a sample-barcoded 5' primer, a second PCR ran about 7 to 11 cycles. Each cDNA molecule was tagged by a template-switch adaptor with 12 random nucleotides. TCRdb reanalysed the 5' RACE reads using MiXCR and keeps one entry per CDR3 protein. The sample gives over 600,000 distinct CDR3 sequences, 35% to 50% of which show up once; about a sixth is in the top ten. From germline, CDR1 is SGHRS and CDR2 YFSETQ. Trimming took 0 bases from V and 3 from J, leaving 13 bases between them. The length of the CDR3 is 16 residues. The study's findings and limits: Diversity estimated from one million T cells was considered an underestimate. Per million T cells, TCR beta diversity dropped about linearly as age rose.

Note on this clonotype: Its matching antigen is unknown.

Sequenced input: blood. This chain links TRBV5-1 with TRBJ2-1; D gene ambiguous. The source is a man older than 75 in good health. In nucleotides, the CDR3 is TGCGCCAGCAGCTTGGACCGGCTATCCTTCTACAATGAGCAGTTCTTC. This encodes CASSLDRLSFYNEQFF.